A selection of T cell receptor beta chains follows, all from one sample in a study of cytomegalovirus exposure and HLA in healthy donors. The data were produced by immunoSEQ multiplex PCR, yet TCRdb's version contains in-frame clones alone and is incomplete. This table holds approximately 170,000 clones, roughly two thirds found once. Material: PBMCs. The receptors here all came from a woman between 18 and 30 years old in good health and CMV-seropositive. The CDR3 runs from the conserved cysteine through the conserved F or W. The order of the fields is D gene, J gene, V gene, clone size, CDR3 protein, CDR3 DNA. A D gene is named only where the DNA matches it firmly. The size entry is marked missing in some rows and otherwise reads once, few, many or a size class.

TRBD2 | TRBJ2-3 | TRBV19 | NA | CASSLIAGGADTQYF | TGTGCCAGTAGTTTAATAGCGGGGGGGGCAGATACGCAGTATTTT
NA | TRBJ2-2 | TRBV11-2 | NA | CASSLARLLELPRGELFF | TGTGCCAGCAGCTTAGCCCGACTTTTAGAACTTCCAAGGGGGGAGCTGTTTTTT
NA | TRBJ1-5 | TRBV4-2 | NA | CASSQEGLNQPRHF | TGTGCCAGCAGCCAAGAAGGACTCAATCAGCCCCGGCATTTT
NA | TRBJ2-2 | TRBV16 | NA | CASSQSESGELFF | TGTGCCAGCAGCCAATCCGAGTCCGGGGAGCTGTTTTTT
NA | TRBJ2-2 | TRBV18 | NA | CASSPNPGANTGELFF | TGTGCCAGCTCTCCCAACCCAGGGGCGAACACCGGGGAGCTGTTTTTT
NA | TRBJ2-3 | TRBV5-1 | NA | CASSFQASTDTQYF | TGCGCCAGCAGCTTCCAGGCTAGCACAGATACGCAGTATTTT
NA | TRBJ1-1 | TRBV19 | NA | CASSIAGYSEAFF | TGTGCCAGTAGTATAGCGGGGTATTCTGAAGCTTTCTTT
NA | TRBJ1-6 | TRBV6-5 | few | CASSRMGGDNSPLHF | TGTGCCAGCAGCCGAATGGGGGGGGATAATTCACCCCTCCACTTT
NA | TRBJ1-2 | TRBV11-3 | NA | CASSPSRGGRGYTF | TGTGCCAGCAGCCCCTCCCGGGGGGGACGAGGCTACACCTTC
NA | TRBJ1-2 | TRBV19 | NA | CASSTYPSSEGYTF | TGTGCCAGTAGTACCTACCCTAGCAGTGAAGGCTACACCTTC
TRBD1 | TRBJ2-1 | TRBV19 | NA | CASSTLLTGVAYNEQFF | TGTGCCAGTAGTACCTTACTCACAGGGGTTGCCTACAATGAGCAGTTCTTC
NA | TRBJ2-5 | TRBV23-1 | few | CASSQSRGSVSQETQYF | TGCGCCAGCAGTCAATCCCGGGGATCTGTCAGCCAAGAGACCCAGTACTTC
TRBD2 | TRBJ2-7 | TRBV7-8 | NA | CASSLQLAGGTYEQYF | TGTGCCAGCAGCCTGCAACTAGCGGGGGGTACCTACGAGCAGTACTTC
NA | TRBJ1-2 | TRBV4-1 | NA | CASSQPGGRDSNYGYTF | TGCGCCAGCAGCCAACCCGGGGGGCGCGACAGTAACTATGGCTACACCTTC
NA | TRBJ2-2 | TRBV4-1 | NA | CASSQESRGATGELFF | TGCGCCAGCAGCCAAGAGTCCCGGGGGGCCACCGGGGAGCTGTTTTTT
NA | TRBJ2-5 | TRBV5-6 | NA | CASSLLQGNVETQYF | TGTGCCAGCAGCTTACTTCAGGGAAACGTTGAGACCCAGTACTTC
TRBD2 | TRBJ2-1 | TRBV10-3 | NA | CATTGGGGQGNEQFF | TGTGCCACTACGGGAGGGGGGGGGCAGGGGAATGAGCAGTTCTTC
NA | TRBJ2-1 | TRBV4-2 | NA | CASSQDSSNLLEQFF | TGTGCCAGCAGCCAAGATAGCTCCAACCTCCTCGAGCAGTTCTTC
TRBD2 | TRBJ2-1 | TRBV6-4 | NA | CASSEKAGASNEQFF | TGTGCCAGCAGTGAAAAAGCGGGGGCTAGCAATGAGCAGTTCTTC
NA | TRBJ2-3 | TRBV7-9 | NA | CASSLRGGGDTQYF | TGTGCCAGCAGCTTGAGGGGAGGCGGAGATACGCAGTATTTT
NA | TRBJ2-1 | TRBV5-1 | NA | CASSPGGTARVNEQFF | TGCGCCAGCAGCCCTGGCGGGACAGCAAGGGTCAATGAGCAGTTCTTC
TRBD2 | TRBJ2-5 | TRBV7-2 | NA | CASSSRIAGQETQYF | TGTGCCAGCAGCTCTCGGATAGCGGGACAAGAGACCCAGTACTTC
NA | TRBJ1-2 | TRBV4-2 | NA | CASSQDDAGDGYTF | TGTGCCAGCAGCCAAGATGATGCGGGGGACGGCTACACCTTC
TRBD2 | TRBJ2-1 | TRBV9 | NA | CASSVATSGGHNEQFF | TGTGCCAGCAGCGTAGCTACTAGCGGGGGGCACAATGAGCAGTTCTTC
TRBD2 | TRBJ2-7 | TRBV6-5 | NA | CASSYWTSGAWDEQYF | TGTGCCAGCAGTTATTGGACTAGCGGGGCCTGGGACGAGCAGTACTTC
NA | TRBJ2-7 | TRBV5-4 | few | CASIDRISGDWYF | TGTGCCAGCATCGACAGAATCTCGGGGGATTGGTACTTC
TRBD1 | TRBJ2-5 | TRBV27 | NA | CASSPRQGETQYF | TGTGCCAGCAGTCCCCGACAGGGAGAGACCCAGTACTTC
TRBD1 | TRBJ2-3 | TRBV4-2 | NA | CASSQEGRTGFADTQYF | TGTGCCAGCAGCCAAGAGGGCAGGACAGGTTTTGCAGATACGCAGTATTTT
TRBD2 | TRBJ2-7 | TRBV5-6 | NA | CASSKSSGGTRSVRYF | TGTGCCAGCAGCAAATCTAGCGGGGGGACCCGATCCGTTCGGTACTTC
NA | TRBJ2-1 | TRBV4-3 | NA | CASSQDWGANEQFF | TGCGCCAGCAGCCAAGATTGGGGAGCTAATGAGCAGTTCTTC
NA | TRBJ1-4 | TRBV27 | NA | CASAPALGVSSEKLFF | TGTGCCAGCGCCCCGGCCCTAGGGGTTAGTAGTGAAAAACTGTTTTTT
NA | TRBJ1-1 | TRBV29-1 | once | CSALQKTEAFF | TGCAGCGCTTTACAGAAGACTGAAGCTTTCTTT
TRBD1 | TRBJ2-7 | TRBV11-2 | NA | CASRGTGGSVQYF | TGTGCCAGCAGGGGGACAGGGGGCTCGGTGCAGTACTTC
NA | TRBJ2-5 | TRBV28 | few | CASSTPRLGAQETQYF | TGTGCCAGCAGTACCCCTCGTCTGGGGGCCCAAGAGACCCAGTACTTC
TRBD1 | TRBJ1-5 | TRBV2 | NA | CASSVQGADNQPQHF | TGTGCCAGCAGTGTTCAGGGGGCAGATAATCAGCCCCAGCATTTT
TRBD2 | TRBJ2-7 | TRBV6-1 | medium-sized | CASSEKAGGSYEQYF | TGTGCCAGCAGTGAAAAAGCGGGGGGTTCCTACGAGCAGTACTTC
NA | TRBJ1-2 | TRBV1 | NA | CTSGSGGNYGYTF | TGCACCAGCGGTTCTGGGGGGAACTATGGCTACACCTTC